Sequencing of this TCR beta chain was carried out in a study of shared clonotypes between healthy human individuals. Germline V lookup: CDR1 MNHEY, CDR2 SVGAGI. The CDR3 loop spans 14 amino acids. Trimming cost V 4 bases and J 5 bases; bases outside gene matches: 8. Regarding the study as a whole: In general, naive subsets displayed greater estimated richness than memory subsets did. The generation probabilities recorded for non-shared clonotypes fell below those of clonotypes shared by all four donors.

This clone showed up just a few times. What it binds is not known. In the CD4+ fraction, cells were divided into CD45RA+ naive and CD45RA-negative memory subsets. The assay was run at deep level. This table comes from immunoSEQ multiplex PCR, and its TCRdb copy is limited to in-frame clones, with some not included. The sample yields about 330,000 clones, about 74% seen once. Sequenced sample: memory CD4+ T cells sorted from blood. The subset: CD45RA-negative fraction. The sequence came from a man aged 30 to 39 in good health. The gene calls are TRBV6-5 and TRBJ2-7, with 7 bases fitting TRBD2. As DNA, the CDR3 is TGTGCCAGCAGTTCCCTTTTGCGGGAGAACGAGCAGTACTTC. Amino acids: CASSSLLRENEQYF.